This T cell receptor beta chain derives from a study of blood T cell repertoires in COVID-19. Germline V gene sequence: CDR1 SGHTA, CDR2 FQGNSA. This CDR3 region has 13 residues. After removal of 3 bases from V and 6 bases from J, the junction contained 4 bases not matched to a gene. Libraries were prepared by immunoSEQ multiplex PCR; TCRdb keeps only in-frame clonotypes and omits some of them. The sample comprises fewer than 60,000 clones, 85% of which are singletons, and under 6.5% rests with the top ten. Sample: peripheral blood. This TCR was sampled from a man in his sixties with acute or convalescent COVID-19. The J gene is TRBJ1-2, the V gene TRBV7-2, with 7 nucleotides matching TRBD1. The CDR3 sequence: CASSFRQGDGYTF. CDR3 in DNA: TGTGCCAGCAGCTTCCGACAGGGCGATGGCTACACCTTC.